The 27 T cell receptor beta chains reported below all come from one sample, sequenced in a study of liver allograft versus peripheral blood T cells. About the research overall: Transplanted livers and recipients' peripheral blood had their T cell receptor repertoires compared.

TCRdb reanalysed the reads using MiXCR and keeps one entry per CDR3 protein. Of about 8,400 distinct CDR3 sequences listed, 17% are singletons. These receptors were taken from a human patient who had a liver transplant. Part of the T cells may come from the graft donor.

The chain is built from TRBV5-4 and TRBJ2-2; D might be TRBD1 (6 bases). Germline V CDR1 and CDR2: SGHNT, YYREEE (reference sequence). V lost 0 bases, J lost 7 bases, and 10 bases lay in between. This CDR3 spans 14 amino acids. The CDR3 nucleotides read TGTGCCAGCAGCTTGGACAGGGCTAGCGGGGAGCTGTTTTTT. Protein product: CASSLDRASGELFF.

The chain joins TRBV5-1 to TRBJ2-3; 9 nucleotides align to TRBD1. J lost 6 bases, V lost 4 bases, and 6 bases had no gene match. Germline-derived CDR1 and CDR2 are SGHRS and YFSETQ. The CDR3 has 14 residues. CDR3 sequence reads: CASSTGQGSDTQYF. As DNA, the CDR3 is TGCGCCAGCAGCACGGGACAGGGAAGTGATACGCAGTATTTT.

A note on this clonotype: A much bigger clone sits one base away, suggesting this may be a read error. The J gene is TRBJ2-7, the V gene TRBV6-5; 9 bases are shared with TRBD1. This CDR3 has 16 amino acids. After removal of 8 bases from V and 2 bases from J, the junction contained 13 bases not matched to a gene. CDR1 is MNHEY and CDR2 is SVGAGI in the germline V gene. The DNA for the CDR3 is TGTGCCAGCGGCTCCCGCGACAGGGGGTCAGCCTACGAGCAGTACTTC. This gives the protein CASGSRDRGSAYEQYF.

The rearrangement uses TRBV7-3 and TRBJ2-5, with D perhaps given as TRBD1 or TRBD2 (5 bases each). Germline CDR1 is SGHTA and CDR2 is FQGTGA. There are 13 residues in the CDR3. Trimming pared 5 bases from V and 4 bases from J, leaving 11 bases between. The CDR3 is CASSRVGGETQYF. The DNA for the CDR3 is TGTGCCAGCAGCCGTGTTGGGGGAGAGACCCAGTACTTC.

This clonotype has ten or more counts. J is TRBJ2-3 and V is TRBV6-1; 16 bases map to TRBD2. The germline gives CDR1 MNHNS, CDR2 SASEGT. Trimming cost V 8 bases and J 5 bases; bases outside gene matches: 10. CDR3 length: 17 residues. The CDR3 DNA sequence: TGTGCCAGCGGGGGGGGACTAGCGGGGGGGCAGGTAGATACGCAGTATTTT. Its translation is CASGGGLAGGQVDTQYF.

This clonotype was picked up a small number of times. This CDR3 is CASSESDEVYVYEQFF. CDR3 nucleotide sequence: TGTGCCAGCAGCGAATCGGACGAGGTATATGTCTATGAGCAGTTCTTC. This sequence joins TRBV9 and TRBJ2-1; D is undetermined. The CDR3 is 16 amino acids. The V gene's germline CDR1 is SGDLS and CDR2 YYNGEE. Trimming took 3 bases from V and 8 from J, leaving 21 bases between them.

With regard to this clonotype: This could be a read error, since a much larger clone is one nucleotide away. The rearrangement joins TRBV11-2 to TRBJ1-2; 9 nucleotides match TRBD1. Germline V gene data show CDR1 as SGHAT and CDR2 as FQNNGV. This CDR3 region has 16 residues. This CDR3 is CASSLDGTGYLYSYTF. The CDR3 bases are TGTGCCAGCAGCTTAGATGGGACAGGGTACCTCTATAGCTACACCTTC.

This clonotype has a count of ten or more. The DNA of the CDR3 is TGTGCCAGCAGTTTTGGGGCTAGCGGGAGGGCCTACGAGCAGTACTTC. Its translation is CASSFGASGRAYEQYF. The chain carries TRBV28 and TRBJ2-7; 12 bases are a match to TRBD2. The CDR3 is made up of 16 amino acids. Per germline, CDR1 MDHEN and CDR2 SYDVKM. V lost 3 bases and J lost 2; bases outside the gene matches: 5.

By sample fraction, this clonotype is medium-sized (0.01 to 0.1%). The chain has TRBV30 and TRBJ1-2, with 9 bases identical to TRBD1. The ends lost 2 bases at V and 8 bases at J; junction bases unmatched: 12. The germline V gene has CDR1 GTSNPN and CDR2 SVGIG (reference sequence). This CDR3 is 15 amino acids long. Here the CDR3 DNA reads TGTGCCTGGAGTCGGTTAGTACAGGGGGCATACGGCTACACCTTC. Its translation is CAWSRLVQGAYGYTF. Drawing the rest from reference TRBV30 and TRBJ1-2, the complete variable domain is SQTIHQWPATLVQPVGSPLSLECTVEGTSNPNLYWYRQAAGRGLQLLFYSVGIGQISSEVPQNLSASRPQDRQFILSSKKLLLSDSGFYLCAWSRLVQGAYGYTFGSGTRLTVV.

This clonotype was observed at least ten times. The V and J genes are TRBV28 and TRBJ1-5; D is uncertain. The V and J ends lost 2 bases and 4 bases respectively, with 3 bases between them. Germline CDR1 and CDR2: MDHEN and SYDVKM. The CDR3 loop spans 12 amino acids. The CDR3 DNA sequence: TGTGCCAGCAGTTTAGGAAATCAGCCCCAGCATTTT. It encodes CASSLGNQPQHF.

Within the sample, this clonotype is medium-sized (0.01 to 0.1%). The genes are TRBV27 and TRBJ2-1, with D possibly TRBD1 on 6 matching bases. V lost 4 bases to trimming and J lost 5 bases, with 15 bases between them. The CDR3 is 15 residues long. CDR1 is MNHEY, CDR2 SMNVEV, per germline (reference sequence). The CDR3 spells CASSWGPGLDNEQFF. The CDR3 DNA reads TGTGCCAGCAGTTGGGGGCCAGGCCTGGACAATGAGCAGTTCTTC.

This clonotype was seen a few times. The rearrangement links TRBV10-2 to TRBJ1-2; the D gene is possibly TRBD1 (5 bases). Germline lookup yields CDR1 WSHSY and CDR2 SAAADI. The length of the CDR3 is 13 residues. With 6 bases removed from V and 8 bases from J, the gap between germline ends came to 16 bases. DNA of the CDR3: TGCGCCAGCAGCCCCATCCAGGGCGGCGGCTACACCTTC. As protein: CASSPIQGGGYTF.

This clonotype has more than one count but fewer than ten. The V gene is TRBV20-1, the J gene TRBJ2-3, with D maybe TRBD2 (6 bases). Germline V gene lookup returns CDR1 DFQATT and CDR2 SNEGSKA (reference sequence). The V end was cut by 8 bases, the J end by 4 bases, with 31 bases between. This CDR3 is built from 18 residues. The CDR3 DNA sequence: TGCAGTACCCTTCTAGACCCGGGGATAACGGGAGAGGCAGATACGCAGTATTTT. Translated: CSTLLDPGITGEADTQYF.

As concerns this clonotype: This may be a read error, as it is one base from a much larger clone. The V gene is TRBV20-1, the J gene TRBJ1-5; D ambiguous. Between the trimmed V and J ends, which lost 5 bases and 1 base, there was a span of 12 bases. Germline V lookup: CDR1 DFQATT, CDR2 SNEGSKA (reference sequence). CDR3 size: 14 residues. The CDR3 DNA follows: TGCAGTGCTCCGAACTTGGTCAGCAATCAGCCCCAGCATTTT. Protein: CSAPNLVSNQPQHF.

The V and J genes are TRBV9 and TRBJ2-1, with D tentatively TRBD2 (6 bases). The V gene's germline CDR1 is SGDLS and CDR2 YYNGEE. Trimming stripped 3 bases from V and 4 bases from J, with 14 bases between. The CDR3 has 15 residues. DNA for the CDR3: TGTGCCAGCAGCGCCACGGACTATCAGTACAATGAGCAGTTCTTC. It is translated as CASSATDYQYNEQFF.

This chain connects TRBV20-1 to TRBJ2-7; 7 bases fit TRBD2. This CDR3 is 16 amino acids long. CDR1 and CDR2 (germline): DFQATT, SNEGSKA (reference sequence). Trimming at V came to 0 bases and at J to 2 bases, leaving 10 bases not matched to a gene. The CDR3 bases are TGCAGTGCTAGAGATTGGGGGGGTTGGAGAGCCTACGAGCAGTACTTC. It encodes CSARDWGGWRAYEQYF.

Of note for this clonotype: This may be a read error: a much more frequent sequence differs by one nucleotide. The chain links TRBV20-1 to TRBJ1-4, with TRBD1 as a possible D gene (5 bases). The CDR3 has 12 residues. The germline V and J ends were trimmed by 5 bases and 8 bases, with 12 bases remaining between them. Per germline, CDR1 DFQATT and CDR2 SNEGSKA (reference sequence). Here the CDR3 DNA reads TGCAGTGCTCGGGACGTAGGCGAAAAACTGTTTTTT. It codes for CSARDVGEKLFF.

The rearrangement links TRBV5-1 to TRBJ2-7, with D possibly called TRBD1 or TRBD2 (5 bases each). Germline CDR1 reads SGHRS; CDR2 reads YFSETQ. The CDR3 spans 14 residues. Trimming left V 4 bases short and J 2 bases short, with 13 bases between. The CDR3 DNA sequence: TGCGCCAGCAGCCTTTCCGGGACCCCCTACGAGCAGTACTTC. It yields the protein CASSLSGTPYEQYF.

This clonotype has ten or more counts. This chain links TRBV6-6 with TRBJ2-7, with TRBD1 identical over 7 bases. Germline V lookup: CDR1 MNHNY, CDR2 SVGAGI (reference sequence). The trim removed 6 bases at V and 2 bases at J, leaving 4 bases unmatched. CDR3 length: 13 residues. Here the CDR3 reads CASSRDSPYEQYF. CDR3 nucleotide sequence: TGTGCCAGCAGCCGGGACAGCCCCTACGAGCAGTACTTC.

This clonotype is large. The chain links TRBV18 to TRBJ1-2, with D uncertain. Germline CDR1 reads KGHSH; CDR2 reads LQKENI. The germline V and J ends were trimmed by 3 bases and 5 bases, with 13 bases remaining between them. The CDR3 is 14 amino acids. CDR3 protein: CASSPNPDTYGYTF. CDR3 sequence (DNA): TGTGCCAGCTCACCTAACCCCGACACGTATGGCTACACCTTC.

The chain combines TRBV5-4 with TRBJ2-3, with D perhaps TRBD1 (5 bases). This CDR3 spans 14 amino acids. The germline gives CDR1 SGHNT, CDR2 YYREEE (reference sequence). Trimming removed 1 base at V and 6 bases at J, with 12 bases between. The DNA for the CDR3 is TGTGCCAGCAGCTTGTGGGGCCGCTCCGATACGCAGTATTTT. Translation: CASSLWGRSDTQYF.

This clonotype occurred many times. V gene TRBV7-9 combines with J gene TRBJ2-7, with 7 bases identical to TRBD1. Losses at the gene ends were 5 bases for V and 1 base for J; bases not matched to a gene: 5. This CDR3 region has 14 residues. Germline CDR1 is SEHNR and CDR2 is FQNEAQ (reference sequence). The CDR3 here is CASSLEDRSYEQYF. CDR3 DNA sequence: TGTGCCAGCAGCCTAGAGGACAGGTCCTACGAGCAGTACTTC.

This clonotype is medium-sized (0.01 to 0.1%). This chain links TRBV28 with TRBJ2-5; 13 nucleotides agree with TRBD2. Trimming took 5 bases from V and 6 from J; bases not matched to a gene: 15. The germline gives CDR1 MDHEN, CDR2 SYDVKM. The CDR3 totals 18 residues. The CDR3: CASSTTSGRVIFKKTQYF. CDR3 bases: TGTGCCAGCAGTACCACTAGCGGGAGGGTGATCTTCAAAAAGACCCAGTACTTC.

This rearrangement joins TRBV20-1 to TRBJ2-5, with D possibly called TRBD1 or TRBD2 (5 bases each). The CDR3 spans 14 residues. In germline, CDR1 is DFQATT, CDR2 SNEGSKA (reference sequence). Trimming stripped 1 base from V and 5 bases from J, with 14 bases between. DNA of the CDR3: TGCAGTGCTAGAGTGAGGGGTCAGTTGGAGACCCAGTACTTC. Its protein is CSARVRGQLETQYF.

Concerning this clonotype: Mismatch with germline at one junction end may stem from a read error. This chain connects TRBV15 to TRBJ2-3; D is undetermined. The germline CDR1 and CDR2 sequences are LNHNV and YYDKDF (reference sequence). This CDR3 is 14 amino acids long. The CDR3 is CVTSRDKSTDTQYF. Here the CDR3 DNA reads TGTGTCACCAGCAGAGATAAGAGCACAGATACGCAGTATTTT.

The chain links TRBV7-9 to TRBJ1-5; the D is unclear. Germline values: CDR1 SEHNR, CDR2 FQNEAQ (reference sequence). V was clipped by 5 bases and J by 4 bases, with 6 bases between them. The CDR3 length is 12 residues. CDR3 loop: CASSPLNQPQHF. CDR3 nucleotide sequence: TGTGCCAGCAGCCCTCTGAATCAGCCCCAGCATTTT.

This clonotype showed up many times. The chain links TRBV20-1 to TRBJ1-4; the D gene is possibly TRBD1 (5 bases). V was shortened by 6 bases and J by 2 bases, with 13 bases between the two germline ends. Germline CDR1 reads DFQATT; CDR2 reads SNEGSKA (reference sequence). CDR3 length: 14 residues. The CDR3 DNA sequence: TGCAGTGCCCCTCAGGGAGGGACTAATGAAAAACTGTTTTTT. This translates into CSAPQGGTNEKLFF.